The 25 T cell receptor beta chains below were found in one sample sequenced in a study of cytotoxic CD8 clonotypes in ibrutinib-treated CLL. This table comes from immunoSEQ multiplex PCR, and its TCRdb copy is limited to in-frame clones, with some not included. The sample lists 130,000 or so clones, 80% to 85% occurring once. The source material was PBMCs, sampled after 24 months of ibrutinib treatment. These receptors came from a human donor with chronic lymphocytic leukemia.

This clone has only one observation. V is TRBV28 and J is TRBJ2-3, with 8 bases fitting TRBD2. CDR3 size: 17 residues. Germline V gives CDR1 MDHEN, CDR2 SYDVKM. The trim removed 8 bases at V and 3 bases at J, leaving 16 bases unmatched. This CDR3 reads CASRLGIAGGVTDTQYF. In DNA, the CDR3 is TGTGCCAGCCGGTTGGGGATTGCGGGGGGTGTGACAGATACGCAGTATTTT.

The sample holds a few counts of this clone. The chain links TRBV11-2 to TRBJ1-2; perhaps TRBD1 as D (6 bases). The germline V gene encodes CDR1 SGHAT and CDR2 FQNNGV. Trimming left V 0 bases short and J 8 bases short, with 13 bases between. CDR3 length: 14 amino acids. The CDR3 DNA reads as TGTGCCAGCAGCTTAGATACAGGGAGATTCGGCTACACCTTC. Encoded protein: CASSLDTGRFGYTF.

The chain combines TRBV5-1 with TRBJ2-6; D remains ambiguous. The V end lost 0 bases, the J end lost 3 bases, and 13 bases lay between the germline ends. The CDR3 is made up of 17 amino acids. Germline lookup yields CDR1 SGHRS and CDR2 YFSETQ. The CDR3 DNA sequence: TGCGCCAGCAGCTTGGCTTTAGGGTTTTTTGGGGCCAACGTCCTGACTTTC. Translating gives CASSLALGFFGANVLTF.

The rearrangement links TRBV11-2 to TRBJ1-3; a possible D gene is TRBD1 (6 bases). V was clipped by 2 bases and J by 0 bases, with 14 bases between them. The CDR3 totals 17 residues. Germline CDR1 and CDR2: SGHAT and FQNNGV. The CDR3 DNA reads TGTGCCAGCAGCTTAATCAACAGGGAAAGCTCTGGAAACACCATATATTTT. Protein product: CASSLINRESSGNTIYF.

Here the CDR3 reads CASSGGQWGSYEQYF. DNA for the CDR3: TGTGCCAGCAGTGGTGGACAGTGGGGCTCCTACGAGCAGTACTTC. The chain has TRBV2 and TRBJ2-7, with D perhaps TRBD1 (6 bases). The CDR3 length is 15 residues. Looked up from germline, CDR1 is SNHLY and CDR2 is FYNNEI. Trimming removed 4 bases from V and 0 bases from J, with 13 bases in between. The entire variable domain, with the rest obtained from reference TRBV2 and TRBJ2-7, is as follows: EPEVTQTPSHQVTQMGQEVILRCVPISNHLYFYWYRQILGQKVEFLVSFYNNEISEKSEIFDDQFSVERPDGSNFTLKIRSTKLEDSAMYFCASSGGQWGSYEQYFGPGTRLTVT.

The rearrangement uses TRBV6-5 and TRBJ1-2, with 8 positions matching TRBD1. The CDR3 contains 14 residues. Looked up from germline, CDR1 is MNHEY and CDR2 is SVGAGI. V dropped 4 bases and J dropped 7; count of bases not matched to a gene: 8. The CDR3 is CASSFIQGAGGYTF. DNA for the CDR3: TGTGCCAGCAGTTTTATCCAGGGGGCAGGTGGCTACACCTTC.

CDR3 sequence reads: CASSLTRSTDTQYF. The CDR3 region has the DNA TGTGCCAGCAGCCTGACTAGGTCTACAGATACGCAGTATTTT. The V and J genes are TRBV27 and TRBJ2-3; possibly TRBD2 for D (6 bases). The CDR3 has 14 amino acids. V shed 6 bases and J shed 3 bases, with 13 bases lying between them. Per the germline V gene, CDR1 is MNHEY and CDR2 is SMNVEV (reference sequence).

V is TRBV5-5 and J is TRBJ1-1, with D unclear. The germline V gene has CDR1 SGHKS and CDR2 YYEKEE (reference sequence). The V and J ends lost 4 bases and 4 bases respectively, with 14 bases between them. The CDR3 consists of 14 residues. The CDR3 region has the DNA TGTGCCAGCAGCCCGGTCGGTAGGGCCACTGAAGCTTTCTTT. Translating it yields CASSPVGRATEAFF.

This sequence joins TRBV4-2 and TRBJ1-3, with a possible D match to TRBD1 (6 bases). Germline-derived CDR1 and CDR2 are LGHNA and YNFKEQ. This CDR3 is built from 16 residues. The germline V and J ends were trimmed by 2 bases and 3 bases, with 14 bases remaining between them. In DNA form, the CDR3 reads TGTGCCAGCAGCCAACGACAGGCAGGCAATGGAAACACCATATATTTT. Translating gives CASSQRQAGNGNTIYF.

The DNA for the CDR3 is TGTGCCAGTAGTATAATGACAGGACTCAATCAGCCCCAGCATTTT. Protein: CASSIMTGLNQPQHF. This rearrangement joins TRBV19 to TRBJ1-5; TRBD1 is a possible D gene (6 bases). The CDR3 runs to 15 residues. The V and J ends lost 2 bases and 3 bases respectively, with 11 bases between them. The germline gives CDR1 LNHDA, CDR2 SQIVND (reference sequence).

In its sample, this clone was seen once. This chain joins TRBV27 and TRBJ1-5, with D unclear. Trimming removed 6 bases at V and 11 bases at J, with 17 bases between. From germline, CDR1 is MNHEY and CDR2 SMNVEV (reference sequence). CDR3 length equals 13 residues. CDR3 amino acids: CASSFEGRGAQHF. The CDR3 nucleotides are TGTGCCAGCAGCTTCGAGGGCCGTGGGGCCCAGCATTTT.

The chain links TRBV18 to TRBJ2-7; the match to TRBD1 covers 8 bases. J gave up 3 bases and V 3 bases, and 4 bases lay outside the gene matches. This CDR3 has 14 amino acids. Germline values: CDR1 KGHSH, CDR2 LQKENI. As DNA, the CDR3 is TGTGCCAGCTCACCCACAGGGGGTGGCTACGAGCAGTACTTC. It encodes CASSPTGGGYEQYF.

This chain links TRBV25-1 with TRBJ2-3; 9 positions match TRBD1. CDR3 length: 16 residues. V shed 6 bases and J 6 bases; nucleotides not matched to a gene: 13. Looked up from germline, CDR1 is MGHDK and CDR2 is SYGVNS. The CDR3 loop is CASRLGTGTGRDTQYF. Here the CDR3 DNA reads TGTGCCAGCAGGTTGGGGACCGGGACAGGGAGGGATACGCAGTATTTT.

V and J are TRBV19 and TRBJ1-2; 7 positions match TRBD1. CDR3 size: 15 residues. Germline V gene sequence: CDR1 LNHDA, CDR2 SQIVND (reference sequence). V lost 3 bases, J lost 1 base, and 5 bases stayed unmatched. In DNA, the CDR3 is TGTGCCAGTAGTATCGGGACAGAAAGTAACTATGGCTACACCTTC. It is translated as CASSIGTESNYGYTF.

The chain combines TRBV2 with TRBJ1-5; 9 positions agree with TRBD1. The CDR3 loop spans 18 amino acids. Germline V gene data show CDR1 as SNHLY and CDR2 as FYNNEI. V dropped 1 base and J dropped 6; count of bases not matched to a gene: 13. The CDR3 loop is CASSEGWDRVDHSQPQHF. For the CDR3, the DNA is TGTGCCAGCAGTGAAGGATGGGACAGGGTGGACCACAGTCAGCCCCAGCATTTT.

The chain links TRBV7-8 to TRBJ1-1; a weak D match, TRBD1 (5 bases). This CDR3 region has 14 residues. CDR1 and CDR2 from the germline V gene are SGHVS and FQNEAQ. V was shortened by 4 bases and J by 6 bases, with 15 bases between the two germline ends. In DNA form, the CDR3 reads TGTGCCAGCAGCTCCTGGGAGCTGGGGGCTGAAGCTTTCTTT. As protein: CASSSWELGAEAFF.

The chain has TRBV9 and TRBJ1-6; D unresolved. Germline V gives CDR1 SGDLS, CDR2 YYNGEE. V gave up 1 base and J gave up 6 bases, with 8 bases separating them. The CDR3 spans 14 residues. The CDR3 sequence is CASSVSGSNSPLHF. CDR3 DNA: TGTGCCAGCAGCGTATCAGGTAGTAATTCACCCCTCCACTTT.

V and J are TRBV7-2 and TRBJ1-2, with 10 bases identical to TRBD1. CDR3 length: 14 residues. After removal of 4 bases from V and 5 bases from J, the junction contained 4 bases not matched to a gene. Germline CDR1 is SGHTA and CDR2 is FQGNSA. The CDR3 reads CASSSDRGIYGYTF. As DNA, the CDR3 is TGTGCCAGCAGCTCGGACAGGGGGATTTATGGCTACACCTTC.

This chain connects TRBV28 to TRBJ1-2, with 7 bases identical to TRBD1. With V trimmed by 4 bases and J by 6 bases, 14 bases remained unmatched. The CDR3 consists of 16 residues. Germline CDR1 reads MDHEN; CDR2 reads SYDVKM. The CDR3 reads CASSYGTTGQVHGYTF. DNA for the CDR3: TGTGCCAGCAGTTACGGGACGACAGGGCAAGTTCATGGCTACACCTTC.

The chain couples TRBV5-5 to TRBJ1-1, with D hard to call. Trimming took off 1 base at V and 1 base at J, with 8 bases between the two ends. Per the germline V gene, CDR1 is SGHKS and CDR2 is YYEKEE (reference sequence). The CDR3 totals 14 residues. CDR3 in DNA: TGTGCCAGCAGCTTGTTGGGCAAGAACACTGAAGCTTTCTTT. Translating it yields CASSLLGKNTEAFF.

The chain couples TRBV7-9 to TRBJ2-1; 7 bases align to TRBD1. J gave up 6 bases and V 7 bases, and 3 bases lay outside the gene matches. CDR3 length equals 12 residues. Germline CDR1 and CDR2: SEHNR and FQNEAQ (reference sequence). The CDR3: CASTRDSNEQFF. For the CDR3, the DNA is TGTGCCAGCACCAGGGACAGCAATGAGCAGTTCTTC.

The CDR3 region is CAWSDQTGYARRYGYTF. CDR3 DNA sequence: TGTGCCTGGAGTGATCAGACAGGGTATGCTAGACGTTATGGCTACACCTTC. The V and J genes are TRBV30 and TRBJ1-2, with 7 bases matching TRBD1. The CDR3 is 17 residues long. V was pared by 1 base and J by 5 bases, with 16 bases of the junction left unmatched. Germline V lookup: CDR1 GTSNPN, CDR2 SVGIG (reference sequence).

The chain is built from TRBV9 and TRBJ1-3; D may be TRBD1 (5 bases). V dropped 0 bases and J dropped 4 bases, with 14 bases sitting between them. Germline CDR1 SGDLS, CDR2 YYNGEE. The CDR3 length is 16 residues. CDR3: CASSVEVTGLGNTIYF. The CDR3 coding sequence is TGTGCCAGCAGCGTAGAGGTAACAGGTTTGGGAAACACCATATATTTT. Full variable domain (missing parts from reference TRBV9 and TRBJ1-3): DSGVTQTPKHLITATGQRVTLRCSPRSGDLSVYWYQQSLDQGLQFLIQYYNGEERAKGNILERFSAQQFPDLHSELNLSSLELGDSALYFCASSVEVTGLGNTIYFGEGSWLTVV.

The chain recombines TRBV6-1 with TRBJ1-2, with 12 bases that match TRBD1. This CDR3 has 18 residues. Germline V gives CDR1 MNHNS, CDR2 SASEGT. V dropped 2 bases and J dropped 5; count of bases not matched to a gene: 12. In DNA, the CDR3 is TGTGCCAGCAGTGAAACCCGGGACAGGGGGCGGACAACGTATGGCTACACCTTC. This gives the protein CASSETRDRGRTTYGYTF.

This chain joins TRBV18 and TRBJ1-1; TRBD1 is a possible D gene (6 bases). Germline V CDR1 and CDR2: KGHSH, LQKENI. Between the trimmed V and J ends, which lost 4 bases and 4 bases, there was a span of 19 bases. The CDR3 runs 16 residues. As DNA, the CDR3 is TGTGCCAGCTCACAAGCTCAGGGTAAAGGGGGCACTGAAGCTTTCTTT. Amino acids: CASSQAQGKGGTEAFF.